The 25 T cell receptor beta chains in this list originate from one sample, sequenced in a study of T cells in Graves' hyperthyroidism and ophthalmopathy. Amplification yielded TCR beta CDR3 regions, with RNA transcripts as the source. HTBI primers were employed in a first-round RT-PCR of the TCR CDR3. TCRdb re-called the multiplex PCR reads through MiXCR, storing one row per CDR3 protein. The sample includes around 350,000 distinct CDR3 sequences, 15% to 20% of them seen just once. The sample comprised blood. These receptor sequences come from a woman aged 18-29 years with Graves' hyperthyroidism.

The sample holds many counts of this clonotype. The rearrangement links TRBV11-2 to TRBJ2-5, with D perhaps TRBD1 (6 bases). The germline gives CDR1 SGHAT, CDR2 FQNNGV. Trimming pared 8 bases from V and 8 bases from J, leaving 15 bases between. CDR3 length equals 12 residues. The CDR3 sequence is CASGQPTGTQYF. The CDR3 DNA is TGTGCCAGCGGACAGCCAACAGGCACCCAGTACTTC.

This clonotype came up many times. The chain couples TRBV12-3 or TRBV12-4 to TRBJ1-2; tentative D call: TRBD1 (5 bases). The CDR3 loop spans 12 amino acids. Trimming took 6 bases from V and 3 from J, leaving 8 bases between them. CDR3 sequence reads: CASSPGDYGYTF. CDR3 in DNA: TGTGCCAGCAGCCCGGGGGACTATGGCTACACCTTC.

In this sample, this clonotype turned up many times. The gene calls are TRBV27 and TRBJ1-2, with D unresolved. CDR3 length: 13 amino acids. V was shortened by 6 bases and J by 6 bases, with 14 bases between the two germline ends. The germline V gene has CDR1 MNHEY and CDR2 SMNVEV (reference sequence). The CDR3 is CASSLHPSDGYTF. The CDR3 DNA follows: TGTGCCAGCAGCCTTCACCCTTCTGATGGCTACACCTTC.

This clonotype was counted ten times or more. The chain couples TRBV6-5 to TRBJ1-3; D may be TRBD1 (5 bases). The V end was cut by 2 bases, the J end by 4 bases, with 9 bases between. Germline CDR1 MNHEY, CDR2 SVGAGI. The CDR3 spans 14 residues. In DNA, the CDR3 is TGTGCCAGCAGTTACGGGACCTACGGAAACACCATATATTTT. This sequence encodes CASSYGTYGNTIYF.

This clonotype appeared many times. The chain joins TRBV20-1 to TRBJ1-1, with 9 positions matching TRBD1. Per germline, CDR1 DFQATT and CDR2 SNEGSKA (reference sequence). Trimming took 3 bases from V and 2 from J; bases not matched to a gene: 10. This CDR3 has 16 amino acids. CDR3 residues: CSARENRGRVNTEAFF. CDR3 in DNA: TGCAGTGCTAGGGAAAACAGGGGGCGAGTAAACACTGAAGCTTTCTTT.

This clonotype was found many times. V and J are TRBV24-1 and TRBJ1-2; D unresolved. With 4 bases removed from V and 0 bases from J, the gap between germline ends came to 14 bases. Germline CDR1 reads KGHDR; CDR2 reads SFDVKD. The CDR3 extends over 16 amino acids. The CDR3 bases are TGTGCCACCAGTGAGGGTTACAGCTCCTCTAACTATGGCTACACCTTC. As protein: CATSEGYSSSNYGYTF.

This clonotype has at least ten counts. The genes are TRBV20-1 and TRBJ2-7; possibly TRBD2 for D (5 bases). Germline lookup yields CDR1 DFQATT and CDR2 SNEGSKA (reference sequence). This CDR3 contains 10 residues. V was shortened by 7 bases and J by 6 bases, with 10 bases between the two germline ends. CDR3 sequence (DNA): TGCAGTGACTGGGAGCGCGAGCAGTACTTC. Translation gives CSDWEREQYF.

This clonotype was seen repeatedly, ten times or more. One base away lies a much larger clone, so this may be a sequencing read error. The rearrangement joins TRBV6-5 to TRBJ1-2; D remains unclear. Trimming removed 0 bases from V and 7 bases from J, with 6 bases in between. Germline assignment: CDR1 MNHEY and CDR2 SVGAGI. CDR3 length: 12 residues. CDR3 protein: CASSYSTGGYTF. The CDR3 DNA sequence: TGTGCCAGCAGTTACTCGACTGGTGGCTACACCTTC.

The chain combines TRBV5-1 with TRBJ2-5, with TRBD1 identical over 11 bases. This CDR3 has 16 amino acids. From germline, CDR1 is SGHRS and CDR2 YFSETQ. V was clipped by 2 bases and J by 2 bases; unmatched bases: 5. CDR3 in DNA: TGCGCCAGCAGCTTATCCGGGACAGGGGGGCAAGAGACCCAGTACTTC. It specifies CASSLSGTGGQETQYF.

In this sample, this clonotype turned up many times. An end of the junction differs from the germline gene, which may be a read error. The V and J genes are TRBV2 and TRBJ1-1; D unclear. Germline values: CDR1 SNHLY, CDR2 FYNNEI. This CDR3 has 12 residues. The chain's CDR3 is CVSSPYYTEAFF. Written as DNA, the CDR3 is TGTGTCAGCAGTCCTTATTACACTGAAGCTTTCTTT.

The sample holds many counts of this clonotype. The chain combines TRBV25-1 with TRBJ2-7; tentative D call: TRBD1 (6 bases). Germline V gives CDR1 MGHDK, CDR2 SYGVNS. There are 16 residues in the CDR3. V lost 7 bases and J 0 bases, leaving 19 bases between the germline ends. This CDR3 is CASTSSGASSSYEQYF. As DNA, the CDR3 is TGTGCCAGCACCTCATCAGGGGCTTCGAGCTCCTACGAGCAGTACTTC.

The chain recombines TRBV18 with TRBJ1-3; D is unclear. Germline CDR1 and CDR2: KGHSH and LQKENI. V was trimmed by 3 bases and J by 2 bases, leaving 11 bases between them. The CDR3 spans 15 residues. The chain's CDR3 is CASSPGRATGNTIYF. CDR3 in DNA: TGTGCCAGCTCACCTGGGAGGGCGACTGGAAACACCATATATTTT.

This clonotype was seen at least ten times. V is TRBV6-1 and J is TRBJ1-5, with 7 bases identical to TRBD1. From germline, CDR1 is MNHNS and CDR2 SASEGT. The V gene end was trimmed by 1 base and the J gene end by 7 bases; junction bases not matched to a gene: 4. The CDR3 spans 14 residues. The CDR3 spells CASSEVTGRQPQHF. DNA of the CDR3: TGTGCCAGCAGTGAAGTGACAGGGAGACAGCCCCAGCATTTT.

This clonotype was seen many times. This rearrangement joins TRBV19 to TRBJ1-2; no clear D gene. V lost 5 bases and J 9 bases, leaving 16 bases between the germline ends. This CDR3 region has 13 residues. The germline CDR1 and CDR2 sequences are LNHDA and SQIVND (reference sequence). CDR3 amino acids: CASSPQEGSSYTF. CDR3 bases: TGTGCCAGTAGTCCCCAGGAGGGCTCTAGCTACACCTTC. The full variable domain, its missing parts supplied by reference TRBV19 and TRBJ1-2, is DGGITQSPKYLFRKEGQNVTLSCEQNLNHDAMYWYRQDPGQGLRLIYYSQIVNDFQKGDIAEGYSVSREKKESFPLTVTSAQKNPTAFYLCASSPQEGSSYTFGSGTRLTVV.

This clonotype was recorded many times. V gene TRBV20-1 combines with J gene TRBJ1-3; D remains ambiguous. V shed 3 bases and J shed 4 bases, with 10 bases lying between them. This CDR3 comprises 13 residues. Germline CDR1 DFQATT, CDR2 SNEGSKA (reference sequence). Here the CDR3 reads CSARMGPGNTIYF. The CDR3 DNA follows: TGCAGTGCTAGGATGGGCCCGGGAAACACCATATATTTT.

This clonotype appeared many times. V gene TRBV28 combines with J gene TRBJ1-5; perhaps TRBD1 as D (6 bases). Trimming removed 6 bases from V and 4 bases from J, with 19 bases in between. This CDR3 contains 16 residues. CDR1 is MDHEN and CDR2 is SYDVKM in the germline V gene. The CDR3 DNA sequence: TGTGCCAGCAGCTTGGATCTGCGGGGGGCAAATCAGCCCCAGCATTTT. Translating gives CASSLDLRGANQPQHF.

This clonotype was recorded at least ten times. The rearrangement joins TRBV2 to TRBJ2-2, with 8 nucleotides matching TRBD2. This CDR3 comprises 16 residues. Germline V gene data show CDR1 as SNHLY and CDR2 as FYNNEI. V dropped 2 bases and J dropped 5; count of bases not matched to a gene: 7. For the CDR3, the DNA is TGTGCCAGCAGTGAACGGCGGGGGGCTGAGACCGGGGAGCTGTTTTTT. It yields the protein CASSERRGAETGELFF.

This clonotype was recorded a few times. V and J are TRBV5-1 and TRBJ2-5; 10 bases line up with TRBD2. The V segment lost 4 bases and the J segment 5 bases; nucleotides outside the gene matches: 8. Germline CDR1 reads SGHRS; CDR2 reads YFSETQ. The CDR3 runs 15 residues. The DNA of the CDR3 is TGCGCCAGCAGCGGAGGGACTAGCGAATGGGAGACCCAGTACTTC. This sequence encodes CASSGGTSEWETQYF.

This clonotype was observed many times. The rearrangement links TRBV7-8 to TRBJ1-1, with D uncertain. This CDR3 is 13 amino acids long. The germline V gene has CDR1 SGHVS and CDR2 FQNEAQ. V shed 1 base and J shed 4 bases, with 7 bases lying between them. The CDR3 bases are TGTGCCAGCAGCTTAGTCGGTACCACTGAAGCTTTCTTT. It encodes CASSLVGTTEAFF.

This clonotype has a count of ten or more. In DNA, the CDR3 is TGCGCCAGCAGCCAAGAAGGAGCGGAACCCAGATTCTACGAGCAGTACTTC. This encodes CASSQEGAEPRFYEQYF. This chain links TRBV4-1 with TRBJ2-7, with D maybe TRBD2 (5 bases). Germline loops: CDR1 MGHRA, CDR2 YSYEKL. V shed 0 bases and J shed 3 bases, with 18 bases lying between them. The CDR3 has 17 residues.

This clonotype occurred many times. V is TRBV30 and J is TRBJ2-2; D perhaps matches TRBD2 (5 bases). Germline loops: CDR1 GTSNPN, CDR2 SVGIG (reference sequence). This CDR3 spans 15 amino acids. V lost 4 bases and J 5 bases, leaving 17 bases between the germline ends. The CDR3 region has the DNA TGTGCCTGGAATAGTATGGAGGTGGGGACCGGGGAGCTGTTTTTT. Translated: CAWNSMEVGTGELFF. The full variable domain, its missing parts supplied by reference TRBV30 and TRBJ2-2, is SQTIHQWPATLVQPVGSPLSLECTVEGTSNPNLYWYRQAAGRGLQLLFYSVGIGQISSEVPQNLSASRPQDRQFILSSKKLLLSDSGFYLCAWNSMEVGTGELFFGEGSRLTVL.

This clonotype was found many times. The V and J genes are TRBV6-4 and TRBJ1-1, with 10 bases aligning to TRBD1. With 7 bases clipped from V and 0 bases from J, the junction kept 23 bases outside the gene matches. The CDR3 covers 21 residues. Germline CDR1 reads MRHNA; CDR2 reads SNTAGT. The CDR3 loop reads CASTTWYPTGGENVMNTEAFF. CDR3 bases: TGTGCCAGCACCACCTGGTACCCGACAGGGGGCGAAAACGTAATGAACACTGAAGCTTTCTTT.

This clonotype appeared many times. This may arise from a read error, as a much more abundant clone is one base away. The CDR3 is CTSSLSGMGDEQYF. The CDR3 nucleotides are TGCACCAGCAGCTTGTCCGGGATGGGCGACGAGCAGTACTTC. This sequence joins TRBV5-1 and TRBJ2-7, with D possibly TRBD2 on 5 matching bases. Germline V gives CDR1 SGHRS, CDR2 YFSETQ. This CDR3 has 14 amino acids.

As concerns this clonotype: It may be a read error: a sequence one base away is much more abundant. No conserved phenylalanine or tryptophan ends this CDR3, so it is likely a read error. The J gene is TRBJ1-5, the V gene TRBV7-2; the D is unclear. The CDR3 sequence is 13 residues long. Trimming took off 5 bases at V and 3 bases at J, with 8 bases between the two ends. Per germline, CDR1 SGHTA and CDR2 FQGNSA. CDR3 bases: TGTGCCAGCAGCCCTGAGCCCAATCAGCCCCAGCATTAT. Translating gives CASSPEPNQPQHY.

At least ten counts were recorded for this clonotype. The gene calls are TRBV27 and TRBJ2-7; D remains ambiguous. This CDR3 region has 12 residues. Trimming took 2 bases from V and 3 from J, leaving 5 bases between them. Germline-derived CDR1 and CDR2 are MNHEY and SMNVEV (reference sequence). CDR3 DNA: TGTGCCAGCAGTTTAATACGCTACGAGCAGTACTTC. Translating it yields CASSLIRYEQYF.